The entry that follows covers one T cell receptor beta chain sequence. This record comes from a study of blood T cell repertoires in COVID-19. Overall study context: COVID-19 samples, acute and convalescent, were from the United States, Italy and Spain.

Under the authors' procedure: Reference gene primer amplification yielded estimated nucleated cell counts. The repertoire was sequenced with immunoSEQ multiplex PCR; TCRdb's copy has only in-frame clones and lacks some. For V, J and clone size, that table is used; D and trimming come from the DNA. The table includes under 500,000 clones, roughly 85% detected once. The age range of participants was about 18 to 100 years, with residence in more than 20 US areas. Researchers sorted participants into cohorts using their self-reported clinical history. This CDR3 region has 12 residues. The V and J ends lost 7 bases and 4 bases, in that order; junction bases with no gene match: 2. Germline assignment: CDR1 SNHLY and CDR2 FYNNEI.

The TCR sequence derives from a woman younger than 30 with acute COVID-19. The chain couples TRBV2 to TRBJ2-7, with 9 bases matching TRBD2. Material: PBMCs or T cells enriched from blood (not recorded which). The CDR3 region has the DNA TGTGCCAGCACTAGCGGGGCGTACGAGCAGTACTTC. It specifies CASTSGAYEQYF.